The entry that follows covers one T cell receptor (beta chain) sequence. This record belongs to a study of blood T cell repertoires in COVID-19. Across the whole study: The origin of the acute and convalescent COVID-19 samples was the United States, Italy and Spain. PBMCs, B-cell-depleted T cells, or T cells were the source of the cDNA or gDNA that made up the material.

This CDR3 has 15 amino acids. Trimming cost V 3 bases and J 0 bases, with 12 bases left between them. In germline, CDR1 is DFQATT, CDR2 SNEGSKA (reference sequence). How the authors handled the data: Reference gene primer amplification gave nucleated cell count estimates. Profiling relied on immunoSEQ multiplex PCR, and the TCRdb table lists in-frame clones only, not all of them. Clone size and the V and J calls come from that table; the DNA yielded D and trimming. Seen here are approximately 150,000 clones, roughly four fifths observed once, and the top ten hold approximately 18%. V is TRBV20-1 and J is TRBJ2-1; D gene unclear. This clonotype originated in a woman older than 75 with acute or convalescent COVID-19. The sequenced sample was peripheral blood. The CDR3 loop is CSASTLGASYNEQFF. In DNA form, the CDR3 reads TGCAGTGCTAGTACATTGGGCGCCTCCTACAATGAGCAGTTCTTC.